This TCR beta chain originates from a study of post-analysis software for immune sequencing data. The library was made from cDNA and included unique molecular identifiers. TCRdb analysed the PCR reads with MiXCR anew, one entry per CDR3 protein. The table lists 450,000 to 700,000 distinct CDR3 sequences, around 44% of them singletons. Sequencing was done on a sample of blood. The receptor's source is a girl between 10 and 17 years old with multiple sclerosis.

CDR3 bases: TGTGCCAGCTCACCACCCGGGGGAAAGGGAGAGACCCAGTACTTC. Translating gives CASSPPGGKGETQYF. The J gene is TRBJ2-7, the V gene TRBV18, with D possibly being TRBD2 (6 bases). The closer fit of TRBJ2-5 to the DNA end suggests the J call may be wrong. CDR1 KGHSH and CDR2 LQKENI come from the germline V gene. The CDR3 extends over 15 amino acids.